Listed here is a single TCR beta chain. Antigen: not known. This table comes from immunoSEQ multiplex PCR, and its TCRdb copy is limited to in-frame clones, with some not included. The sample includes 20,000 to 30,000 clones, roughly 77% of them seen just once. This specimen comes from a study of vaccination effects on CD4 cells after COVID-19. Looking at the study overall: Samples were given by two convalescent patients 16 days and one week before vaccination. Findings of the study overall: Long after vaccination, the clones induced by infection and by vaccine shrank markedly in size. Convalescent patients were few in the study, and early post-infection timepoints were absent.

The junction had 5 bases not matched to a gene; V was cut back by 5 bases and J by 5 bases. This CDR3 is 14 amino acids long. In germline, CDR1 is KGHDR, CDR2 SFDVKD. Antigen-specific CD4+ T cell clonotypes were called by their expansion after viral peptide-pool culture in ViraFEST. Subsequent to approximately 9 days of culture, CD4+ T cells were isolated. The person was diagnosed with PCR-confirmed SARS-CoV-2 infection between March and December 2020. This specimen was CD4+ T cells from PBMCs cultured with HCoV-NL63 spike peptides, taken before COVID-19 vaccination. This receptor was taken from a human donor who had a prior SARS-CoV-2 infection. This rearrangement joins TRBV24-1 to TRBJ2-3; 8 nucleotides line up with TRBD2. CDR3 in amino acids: CATSARLAQDTQYF. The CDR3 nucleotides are TGTGCCACCAGTGCGCGACTAGCGCAAGATACGCAGTATTTT.